Following are 19 T cell receptor beta chains from one sample sequenced in a study of shared clonotypes between healthy human individuals (dated by TCRdb to 2020 to 2022). Libraries were prepared through the immunoSEQ multiplex PCR assay. In TCRdb, the immuneACCESS table is reduced to in-frame sequences with V and J assigned. These tables do not hold every clone; where another copy was compared, an unresolved V gene accounts for under half, and the others remain unexplained. This sample comprises about 320,000 clones, over 75% of them detected only once. Under 20% of the sample lies in the top ten. Material: memory CD8+ T cells sorted from blood. According to the study, the label for this sample's cell subset or site signals: CD45RO+ cells pooled with CCR7-negative TemRA cells. The receptors come from a man aged 18 to 29 in good health.

The gene calls are TRBV5-8 and TRBJ1-2; TRBD1 matches at 11 bases. The CDR3 runs to 15 residues. Per germline, CDR1 SGHTS and CDR2 YDEGEE. The junction had 7 bases not matched to a gene; V was cut back by 4 bases and J by 5 bases. The CDR3 is CASSMGQGEVYGYTF. The CDR3 coding sequence is TGTGCCAGCAGCATGGGACAGGGGGAGGTTTATGGCTACACCTTC.

The J gene is TRBJ2-5, the V gene TRBV4-3; weak D call: TRBD2 (6 bases). The V gene lost 0 bases and the J gene lost 5 bases, with 22 bases spanning the gap. Germline V gene lookup returns CDR1 LGHNA and CDR2 YSLEER. This CDR3 has 18 residues. The CDR3 reads CASSQDLASVESVETQYF. The CDR3 DNA sequence: TGCGCCAGCAGCCAAGATTTGGCTAGCGTAGAGAGTGTGGAGACCCAGTACTTC.

This clone was picked up one time. V gene TRBV27 combines with J gene TRBJ2-7; 10 bases align to TRBD1. The CDR3 extends over 14 amino acids. Germline trimming cut 6 bases from V and 1 base from J; bases unmatched to any gene: 3. The germline gives CDR1 MNHEY, CDR2 SMNVEV (reference sequence). The CDR3, as DNA: TGTGCCAGCAGACTGGGACAGGGGTCCTACGAGCAGTACTTC. This encodes CASRLGQGSYEQYF.

This chain links TRBV10-3 with TRBJ2-7; TRBD2 is a possible D gene (6 bases). Per the germline V gene, CDR1 is ENHRY and CDR2 is SYGVKD. The V end lost 10 bases, the J end lost 4 bases, and 17 bases lay between the germline ends. CDR3 length equals 13 residues. The CDR3 coding sequence is TGTGCCACGGCGAACCGAGGAGGGTACGAGCAGTACTTC. Protein product: CATANRGGYEQYF.

The chain uses TRBV6-1 and TRBJ2-2, with 11 bases that match TRBD2. The CDR3 runs to 17 residues. V lost 6 bases to trimming and J lost 3 bases; unmatched junction nucleotides: 9. The germline V gene encodes CDR1 MNHNS and CDR2 SASEGT. The CDR3 DNA reads TGTGCCAGCAGGGAACTAGCGGGAGCTTTGGACACCGGGGAGCTGTTTTTT. Translated: CASRELAGALDTGELFF.

The rearrangement joins TRBV2 to TRBJ1-5, with D uncertain. The length of the CDR3 is 13 residues. Germline loops: CDR1 SNHLY, CDR2 FYNNEI. V was trimmed by 4 bases and J by 1 base, leaving 5 bases between them. Written as DNA, the CDR3 is TGTGCCAGCAGTGGAGACAGCAATCAGCCCCAGCATTTT. It translates to CASSGDSNQPQHF.

The chain combines TRBV28 with TRBJ2-7, with a weak D call TRBD1 (6 bases). The CDR3 contains 14 residues. Trimming removed 4 bases at V and 2 bases at J, with 12 bases between. Germline assignment: CDR1 MDHEN and CDR2 SYDVKM. CDR3 bases: TGTGCCAGCAGTTCCGCGGACAGTGCCTACGAGCAGTACTTC. Encoded protein: CASSSADSAYEQYF. Full variable domain (remainder filled in from reference TRBV28 and TRBJ2-7): DVKVTQSSRYLVKRTGEKVFLECVQDMDHENMFWYRQDPGLGLRLIYFSYDVKMKEKGDIPEGYSVSREKKERFSLILESASTNQTSMYLCASSSADSAYEQYFGPGTRLTVT.

V usage is TRBV27 and J usage is TRBJ2-7; 9 bases fit TRBD1. The CDR3 contains 13 residues. In germline, CDR1 is MNHEY, CDR2 SMNVEV (reference sequence). After removal of 4 bases from V and 3 bases from J, the junction contained 1 base not matched to a gene. The CDR3 protein is CASSWDRDYEQYF. CDR3 nucleotide sequence: TGTGCCAGCAGTTGGGACAGGGACTACGAGCAGTACTTC.

The chain has TRBV7-8 and TRBJ2-7, with TRBD2 matching 15 bases. The CDR3 length is 17 residues. V lost 5 bases and J lost 1; bases outside the gene matches: 6. The V gene's germline CDR1 is SGHVS and CDR2 FQNEAQ. The DNA for the CDR3 is TGTGCCAGCAGCATCGGACTAGCGGGAGGGCCGTCCTACGAGCAGTACTTC. It yields the protein CASSIGLAGGPSYEQYF. Full variable domain (outside the CDR3, taken from reference TRBV7-8 and TRBJ2-7): GAGVSQSPRYKVAKRGQDVALRCDPISGHVSLFWYQQALGQGPEFLTYFQNEAQLDKSGLPSDRFFAERPEGSVSTLKIQRTQQEDSAVYLCASSIGLAGGPSYEQYFGPGTRLTVT.

V gene TRBV4-3 combines with J gene TRBJ2-5, with 12 bases matching TRBD2. With 1 base clipped from V and 4 bases from J, the junction kept 7 bases outside the gene matches. Germline V lookup: CDR1 LGHNA, CDR2 YSLEER. This CDR3 has 17 amino acids. The CDR3 sequence: CASSQGLALAGGETQYF. In DNA form, the CDR3 reads TGCGCCAGCAGCCAAGGTTTGGCACTAGCGGGAGGAGAGACCCAGTACTTC.

CDR3 nucleotides: TGCGCCAGCAGCCCCGAGGTAGCGGGAGCTGATACGCAGTATTTT. Amino acid sequence: CASSPEVAGADTQYF. This rearrangement joins TRBV4-1 to TRBJ2-3, with TRBD2 matching over 9 bases. This CDR3 comprises 15 residues. J was trimmed by 6 bases and V by 4 bases; bases with no gene match: 8. Germline V gives CDR1 MGHRA, CDR2 YSYEKL.

The V call is TRBV27, the J call TRBJ1-4; D perhaps matches TRBD1 (5 bases). The CDR3 consists of 14 residues. Trimming left V 3 bases short and J 7 bases short, with 12 bases between. Germline V gene data show CDR1 as MNHEY and CDR2 as SMNVEV (reference sequence). The DNA of the CDR3 is TGTGCCAGCAGTTTGAGGGGAGATCCTGAAAAACTGTTTTTT. Translation gives CASSLRGDPEKLFF.

V and J are TRBV30 and TRBJ1-1, with no clear D. Germline CDR1 and CDR2: GTSNPN and SVGIG (reference sequence). The CDR3 contains 14 residues. The V and J ends lost 0 bases and 4 bases respectively, with 12 bases between them. The CDR3 reads CAWSVSTMFTEAFF. DNA for the CDR3: TGTGCCTGGAGTGTAAGTACTATGTTCACTGAAGCTTTCTTT.

V gene TRBV13 combines with J gene TRBJ1-2; 7 bases map to TRBD1. V shed 3 bases and J 5 bases; nucleotides not matched to a gene: 6. Germline loops: CDR1 PRHDT, CDR2 FYEKMQ (reference sequence). The CDR3 totals 14 residues. In DNA, the CDR3 is TGTGCCAGCAGCTTCTACAGGGGAGGGTATGGCTACACCTTC. Its translation is CASSFYRGGYGYTF.

The chain uses TRBV6-6 and TRBJ1-1; D gene uncertain. Trimming removed 4 bases from V and 5 bases from J, with 11 bases in between. The CDR3 spans 13 residues. From germline, CDR1 is MNHNY and CDR2 SVGAGI (reference sequence). The CDR3 nucleotides read TGTGCCAGCAGTTCCGGCGAGGCGACTGAAGCTTTCTTT. It specifies CASSSGEATEAFF.

V gene TRBV6-6 combines with J gene TRBJ2-7; 8 bases fit TRBD2. Trimming removed 5 bases from V and 2 bases from J; junction bases left unmatched: 8. The germline V gene encodes CDR1 MNHNY and CDR2 SVGAGI (reference sequence). The CDR3 covers 15 residues. CDR3 protein: CASSLTGGAPYEQYF. The CDR3 DNA reads as TGTGCCAGCAGTCTTACGGGGGGGGCCCCCTACGAGCAGTACTTC.

The gene calls are TRBV29-1 and TRBJ2-1; D not certain. CDR1 SQVTM and CDR2 ANQGSEA come from the germline V gene. This CDR3 is built from 11 residues. V gave up 6 bases and J gave up 7 bases, with 10 bases separating them. CDR3 DNA: TGCAGCGTCCGGGCTCCTAATGAGCAGTTCTTC. Protein: CSVRAPNEQFF.

The J gene is TRBJ1-5, the V gene TRBV15; 7 nucleotides agree with TRBD1. Germline V gene lookup returns CDR1 LNHNV and CDR2 YYDKDF (reference sequence). Unmatched junction bases numbered 6, after V lost 0 bases and J lost 7 bases. The CDR3 runs to 15 residues. CDR3 DNA: TGTGCCACCAGCAGAGATTTAGGGGGCGGGCAGCCCCAGCATTTT. This codes for CATSRDLGGGQPQHF.

This chain joins TRBV5-4 and TRBJ2-1, with 12 bases matching TRBD1. Germline lookup yields CDR1 SGHNT and CDR2 YYREEE (reference sequence). V was clipped by 4 bases and J by 1 base; unmatched bases: 3. The CDR3 length is 16 residues. CDR3 loop: CASSPGQGASYNEQFF. The DNA for the CDR3 is TGTGCCAGCAGCCCGGGACAGGGGGCATCCTACAATGAGCAGTTCTTC.